The rows below give T cell receptor beta chains drawn from one sample of a study of control samples from healthy donors and cancer patients. Generated by immunoSEQ multiplex PCR, the TCRdb table keeps only in-frame clones and is missing some. The sample has roughly 120,000 clones, roughly 90% seen once. Specimen: PBMCs. The receptors stem from a woman aged 55-69 years with lung cancer. Both conserved end residues are part of each CDR3. The D gene is left open where the match is weak. Clone size appears in some rows only: once, few, many, or a class for an expanded clone.

size	V	D	J	CDR3	DNA
NA	TRBV19	NA	TRBJ1-2	CASSIEGTNYGYTF	TGTGCCAGTAGTATCGAGGGGACTAACTATGGCTACACCTTC
NA	TRBV28	NA	TRBJ2-1	CASSLLGTARVDEQFF	TGTGCCAGCAGCCTTCTCGGGACCGCTCGAGTCGATGAGCAGTTCTTC
NA	TRBV6-2/TRBV6-3	NA	TRBJ1-1	CASSYGESRDAEAFF	TGTGCCAGCAGTTACGGGGAGTCCCGGGACGCTGAAGCTTTCTTT
NA	TRBV5-5	TRBD1	TRBJ1-3	CASSWGQGEAGNTIYF	TGTGCCAGCAGCTGGGGACAGGGGGAGGCTGGAAACACCATATATTTT
NA	TRBV10-3	NA	TRBJ2-3	CAISSGTQVTDTQYF	TGTGCCATCAGTTCTGGGACTCAAGTTACAGATACGCAGTATTTT
NA	TRBV6-5	NA	TRBJ2-2	CASSSNTGELFF	TGTGCCAGCAGTTCAAACACCGGGGAGCTGTTTTTT
once	TRBV14	NA	TRBJ1-2	CASSQDRGGGYTF	TGTGCCAGCAGCCAAGATCGAGGAGGTGGCTACACCTTC
NA	TRBV30	NA	TRBJ1-2	CAWTLRFANYGYTF	TGTGCCTGGACATTAAGGTTCGCTAACTATGGCTACACCTTC
NA	TRBV11-1	NA	TRBJ2-3	CASSLGTDDETDTQYF	TGTGCCAGCAGCTTAGGGACAGATGATGAAACAGATACGCAGTATTTT
once	TRBV10-3	TRBD1	TRBJ1-1	CAISLGSRGQNTEAFF	TGTGCCATCAGTCTAGGGTCCAGGGGGCAGAACACTGAAGCTTTCTTT
NA	TRBV7-8	NA	TRBJ2-5	CASSLEGWETQYF	TGTGCCAGCAGCTTAGAAGGCTGGGAGACCCAGTACTTC
NA	TRBV4-2	NA	TRBJ1-5	CASRLTGYSNQPQHF	TGTGCCAGCAGACTAACAGGGTATAGCAATCAGCCCCAGCATTTT
NA	TRBV7-9	TRBD2	TRBJ2-1	CASSFRGGPNNEQFF	TGTGCCAGCAGTTTCCGGGGGGGCCCCAACAATGAGCAGTTCTTC
few	TRBV6-5	NA	TRBJ2-1	CASSYDRSEQFF	TGTGCCAGCAGTTACGACAGGTCTGAGCAGTTCTTC
NA	TRBV19	TRBD1	TRBJ1-2	CASSDRTGQDYGYTF	TGTGCCAGTAGTGACAGGACAGGGCAGGACTATGGCTACACCTTC
NA	TRBV30	TRBD1	TRBJ1-1	CAWSKTPRAGGYTEAFF	TGTGCCTGGAGCAAGACCCCCAGAGCAGGGGGCTACACTGAAGCTTTCTTT
NA	TRBV5-4	NA	TRBJ1-3	CASSSQSSGNTIYF	TGTGCCAGCAGTTCACAGAGCTCTGGAAACACCATATATTTT
NA	TRBV3-1/TRBV3-2	NA	TRBJ1-1	CASSQGLRAFEAFF	TGTGCCAGCAGCCAAGGACTGCGGGCTTTTGAAGCTTTCTTT
NA	TRBV4-1	NA	TRBJ2-7	CASSQDHMEGQYF	TGCGCCAGCAGCCAAGATCACATGGAGGGCCAGTACTTC
NA	TRBV5-4	NA	TRBJ2-5	CASSSDSATQYF	TGTGCCAGCAGCTCCGACTCCGCAACCCAGTACTTC
NA	TRBV27	TRBD1	TRBJ1-3	CASRMTGGSGNTIYF	TGTGCCAGCAGAATGACAGGGGGGTCGGGAAACACCATATATTTT
NA	TRBV6-5	NA	TRBJ1-1	CASSYLDGNTEAFF	TGTGCCAGCAGTTACCTGGACGGGAACACTGAAGCTTTCTTT
NA	TRBV5-1	TRBD2	TRBJ2-1	CASSPTSGSPNEQFF	TGCGCCAGCAGCCCGACTAGCGGGAGTCCCAATGAGCAGTTCTTC
NA	TRBV20-1	NA	TRBJ2-1	CSAEVINEQFF	TGCAGCGCGGAGGTCATCAATGAGCAGTTCTTC
NA	TRBV5-6	NA	TRBJ1-4	CASSSRITNEKLFF	TGTGCCAGCAGCTCCAGGATAACTAATGAAAAACTGTTTTTT
NA	TRBV5-1	TRBD1	TRBJ2-2	CASSSGQGDTGELFF	TGCGCCAGCAGCTCGGGACAGGGGGACACCGGGGAGCTGTTTTTT
few	TRBV11-3	TRBD1	TRBJ1-4	CASSLGQGYEKLFF	TGTGCCAGCAGCTTGGGACAGGGATACGAAAAACTGTTTTTT
NA	TRBV18	NA	TRBJ1-1	CASSPNGQNTEAFF	TGTGCCAGCTCACCAAACGGACAGAACACTGAAGCTTTCTTT
NA	TRBV5-1	TRBD1	TRBJ1-3	CASSPGQVLGNTIYF	TGCGCCAGCAGCCCAGGACAGGTCCTGGGGAACACCATATATTTT
NA	TRBV2	TRBD2	TRBJ2-3	CASRSGSSTDTQYF	TGTGCCAGCAGAAGCGGGAGTAGCACAGATACGCAGTATTTT
NA	TRBV5-1	TRBD1	TRBJ1-1	CASSPAGQGNTEAFF	TGCGCCAGCAGCCCGGCGGGACAGGGCAACACTGAAGCTTTCTTT
NA	TRBV27	TRBD2	TRBJ2-7	CASSLSGLAGGSYEQYF	TGTGCCAGCAGTTTATCCGGACTAGCGGGAGGATCCTACGAGCAGTACTTC
once	TRBV21-1	NA	TRBJ1-1	CASSKTGTISNTEAFF	TGTGCCAGCAGCAAAACAGGGACCATTTCAAACACTGAAGCTTTCTTT